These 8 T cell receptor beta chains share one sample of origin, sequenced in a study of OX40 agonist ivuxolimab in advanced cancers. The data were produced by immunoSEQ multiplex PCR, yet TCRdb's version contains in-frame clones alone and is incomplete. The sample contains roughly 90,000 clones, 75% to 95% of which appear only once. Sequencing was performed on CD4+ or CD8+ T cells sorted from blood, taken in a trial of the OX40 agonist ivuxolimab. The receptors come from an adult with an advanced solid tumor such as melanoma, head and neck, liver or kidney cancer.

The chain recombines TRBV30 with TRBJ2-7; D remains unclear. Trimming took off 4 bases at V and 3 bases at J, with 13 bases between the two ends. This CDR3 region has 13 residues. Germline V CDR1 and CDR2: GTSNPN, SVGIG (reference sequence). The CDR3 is CAWNHPDGYEQYF. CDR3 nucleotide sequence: TGTGCCTGGAATCACCCGGACGGCTACGAGCAGTACTTC. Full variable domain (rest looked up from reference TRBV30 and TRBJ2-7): SQTIHQWPATLVQPVGSPLSLECTVEGTSNPNLYWYRQAAGRGLQLLFYSVGIGQISSEVPQNLSASRPQDRQFILSSKKLLLSDSGFYLCAWNHPDGYEQYFGPGTRLTVT.

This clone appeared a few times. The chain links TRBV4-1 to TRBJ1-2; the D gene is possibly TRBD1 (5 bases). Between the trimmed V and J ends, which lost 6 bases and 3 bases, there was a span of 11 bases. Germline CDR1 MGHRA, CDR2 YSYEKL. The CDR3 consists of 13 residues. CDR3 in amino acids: CASRNTGYYGYTF. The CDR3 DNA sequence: TGCGCCAGCAGGAATACAGGCTACTATGGCTACACCTTC.

The CDR3 reads CASGGEGAPTNEKLFF. DNA for the CDR3: TGTGCCAGCGGTGGGGAGGGGGCCCCCACTAATGAAAAACTGTTTTTT. The J gene is TRBJ1-4, the V gene TRBV28; 7 bases map to TRBD1. The CDR3 runs to 16 residues. The germline V gene has CDR1 MDHEN and CDR2 SYDVKM. V was clipped by 8 bases and J by 2 bases; unmatched bases: 11.

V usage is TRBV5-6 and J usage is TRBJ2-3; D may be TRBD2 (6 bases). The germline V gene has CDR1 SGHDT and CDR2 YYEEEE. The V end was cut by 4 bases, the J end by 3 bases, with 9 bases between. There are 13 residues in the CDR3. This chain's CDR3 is CASSLRGTDTQYF. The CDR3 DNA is TGTGCCAGCAGCCTGCGGGGTACAGATACGCAGTATTTT.

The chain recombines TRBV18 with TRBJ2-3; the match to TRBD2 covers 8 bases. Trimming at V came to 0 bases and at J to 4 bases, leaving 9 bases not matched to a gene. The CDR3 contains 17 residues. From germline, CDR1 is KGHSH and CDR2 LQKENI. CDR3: CASSPPVAGPRADTQYF. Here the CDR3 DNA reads TGTGCCAGCTCACCACCCGTAGCGGGACCAAGGGCAGATACGCAGTATTTT.

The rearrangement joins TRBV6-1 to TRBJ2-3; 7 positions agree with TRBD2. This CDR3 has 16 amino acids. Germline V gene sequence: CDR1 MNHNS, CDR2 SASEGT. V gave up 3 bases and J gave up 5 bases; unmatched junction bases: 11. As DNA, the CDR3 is TGTGCCAGCAGTGAGTTAGCGGGCAAAACTGGAGATACGCAGTATTTT. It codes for CASSELAGKTGDTQYF.

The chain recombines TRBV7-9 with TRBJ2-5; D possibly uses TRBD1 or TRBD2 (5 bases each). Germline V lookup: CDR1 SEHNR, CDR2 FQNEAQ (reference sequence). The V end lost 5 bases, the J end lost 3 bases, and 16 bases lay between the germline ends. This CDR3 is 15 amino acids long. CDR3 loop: CASSHPGRPKETQYF. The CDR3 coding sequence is TGTGCCAGCAGCCATCCGGGACGGCCCAAAGAGACCCAGTACTTC.

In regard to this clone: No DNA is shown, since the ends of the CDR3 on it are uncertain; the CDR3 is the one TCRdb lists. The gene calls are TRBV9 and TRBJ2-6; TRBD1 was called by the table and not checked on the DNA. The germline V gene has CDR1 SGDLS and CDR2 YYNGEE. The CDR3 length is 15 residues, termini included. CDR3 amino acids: CASSVDTFGANVLTF.